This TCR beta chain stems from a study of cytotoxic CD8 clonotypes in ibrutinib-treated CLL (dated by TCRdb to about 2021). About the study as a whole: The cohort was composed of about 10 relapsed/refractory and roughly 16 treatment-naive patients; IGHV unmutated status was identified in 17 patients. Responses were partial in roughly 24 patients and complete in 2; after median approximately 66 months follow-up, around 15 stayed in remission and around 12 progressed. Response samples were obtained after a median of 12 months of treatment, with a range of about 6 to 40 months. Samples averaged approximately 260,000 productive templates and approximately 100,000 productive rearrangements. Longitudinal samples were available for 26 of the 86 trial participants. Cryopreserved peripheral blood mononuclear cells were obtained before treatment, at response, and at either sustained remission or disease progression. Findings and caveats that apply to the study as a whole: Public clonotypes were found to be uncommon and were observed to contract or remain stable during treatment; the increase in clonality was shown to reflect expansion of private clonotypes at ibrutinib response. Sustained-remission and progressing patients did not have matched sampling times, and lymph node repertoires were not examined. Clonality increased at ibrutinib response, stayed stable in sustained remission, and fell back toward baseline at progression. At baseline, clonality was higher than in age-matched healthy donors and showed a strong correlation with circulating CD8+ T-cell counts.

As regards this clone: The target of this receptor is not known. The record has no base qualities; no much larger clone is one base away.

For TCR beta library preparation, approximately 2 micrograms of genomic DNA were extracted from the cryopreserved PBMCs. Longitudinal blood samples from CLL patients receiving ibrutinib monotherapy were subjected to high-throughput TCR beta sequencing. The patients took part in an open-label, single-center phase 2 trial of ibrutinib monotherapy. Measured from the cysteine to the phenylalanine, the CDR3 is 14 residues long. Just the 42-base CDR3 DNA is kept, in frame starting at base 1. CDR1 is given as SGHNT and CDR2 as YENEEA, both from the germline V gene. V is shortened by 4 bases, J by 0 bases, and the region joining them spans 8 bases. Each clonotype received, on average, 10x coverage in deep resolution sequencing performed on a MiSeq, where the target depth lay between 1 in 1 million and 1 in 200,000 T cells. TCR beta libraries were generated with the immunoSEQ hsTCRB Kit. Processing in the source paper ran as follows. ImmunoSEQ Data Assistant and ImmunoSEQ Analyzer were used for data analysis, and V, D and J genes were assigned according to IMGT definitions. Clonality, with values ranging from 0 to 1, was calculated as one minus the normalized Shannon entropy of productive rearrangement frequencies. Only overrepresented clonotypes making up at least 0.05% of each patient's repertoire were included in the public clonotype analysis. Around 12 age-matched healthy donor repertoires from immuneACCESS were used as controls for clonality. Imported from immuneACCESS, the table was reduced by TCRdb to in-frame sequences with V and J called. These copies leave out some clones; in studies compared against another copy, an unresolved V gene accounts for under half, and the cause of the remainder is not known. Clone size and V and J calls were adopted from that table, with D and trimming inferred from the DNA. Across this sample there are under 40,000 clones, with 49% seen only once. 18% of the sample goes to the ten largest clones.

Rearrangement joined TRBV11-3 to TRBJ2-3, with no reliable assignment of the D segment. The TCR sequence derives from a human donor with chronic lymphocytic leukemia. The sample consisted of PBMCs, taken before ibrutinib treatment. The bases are TGTGCCAGCAGCTCGGGCCCTAGCACAGATACGCAGTATTTT. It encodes CASSSGPSTDTQYF.